This T cell receptor (beta chain) was found in a study of blood T cells in healthy people across ages (dated by TCRdb to 2013 to 2016). For the wider study: Template switching captured roughly one uniquely barcoded TCR beta cDNA molecule per two T cells in model experiments. To avoid experimental bias, donors of different ages were spread randomly across the sequencing lanes. The study measured age-related changes in TCR beta repertoire diversity using deep sequencing normalized with unique cDNA molecular identifiers. Donors were grouped into four age groups: young (average roughly 16 years), middle-aged (39), aged (around 56) and long-lived (approximately 81). Using the same blood draw, the study looked at two additional independent replicas of 1 million unique cDNA reads for two donors, one aged 18 to 29 and the other aged 80 or older.

This clonotype has just a few counts. Its antigen remains unidentified. Per-base qualities were not stored, and no clone one base away is much larger. The donors were about 40 Caucasian individuals from Russia, aged roughly 6 to 100 years, who were systemically healthy. Ten milliliters of peripheral blood were drawn from each donor into EDTA-treated Vacutainer tubes. Ficoll-Paque density-gradient centrifugation was used to isolate PBMCs, with at least 7 million obtained per sample. Trizol reagent was used to extract total RNA from PBMCs, with at least 5 micrograms per sample. For every donor, flow cytometry on a PBMC aliquot measured the percentage of naive CD45RAhigh/CD27high T cells. Results and caveats for the whole study, not just this receptor: Estimates of total diversity from one million sequenced T cells were regarded as lower bounds and underestimates. Observed TCR beta diversity per million T cells fell roughly linearly with age, and a significant reduction was already apparent by age roughly 41. Compared with the aged group, the long-lived group had more naive CD4+ T cells, fewer expanded clones and increased TCR diversity, suggesting age selection. The CMV infection status of donors was not known, potentially confounding age-related changes in expanded clonotypes. A strong correlation was found between observed TCR beta diversity and the percentage of naive T cells measured by flow cytometry. Conclusive comparison of naive and antigen-experienced compartments was prevented by the profiling of bulk unsorted PBMCs.

Library construction relied on 5' RACE. This sample was sequenced with an Illumina HiSeq 2500. The second PCR ran for about 6 to 12 cycles and used a J-beta primer mix along with a sample-barcoded 5' primer. Each TCR beta cDNA molecule received a unique molecular identifier from a template-switch 5' adaptor carrying 12 random nucleotides. Each sample yielded at least 3 million CDR3-containing paired-end reads. All of the RNA was converted into first-strand cDNA using the Mint cDNA synthesis kit, with a TRBC-specific oligonucleotide serving as the primer. After uracil-DNA glycosylase treatment, a first 18-cycle PCR used universal primers M1SS and BC2_uni_R on all cDNA. Under the source paper's analysis protocol: Each sample was normalized by randomly selecting 1 million high-quality reads, each carrying a distinct molecular identifier. Instead of being binned into consensus sequences, reads with shared molecular identifiers were discarded. MiTCR, with a Q25 quality threshold and the strictest error-elimination algorithm, was used for CDR3 identification, clonotype clustering and error correction. A nonparametric unseen species model with Euler transformation was used to estimate a lower bound on total TCR beta diversity. TCRdb reprocessing: public reads trimmed at Q25 with fastp, clones called with MiXCR, in-frame beta chains kept. Every CDR3 protein is listed once, alongside the most common genes and DNA of its rows. TCRdb's processing, not the authors', yielded these V and J calls. This sample lists about 1.8 million distinct CDR3 sequences; roughly 49% were detected once. The top ten clonotypes cover approximately 2.1% of the sample.

CDR1 LGHNA and CDR2 YSLEER are derived from the germline V gene. From the cysteine through the phenylalanine, the CDR3 covers 19 amino acids. The retained sequence is limited to the CDR3, 57 bases, with the frame set at the first base. The V end loses 0 bases and the J end loses 0 bases, and a stretch of 18 bases separates them. The sequence is built from TRBV4-3 and TRBJ2-1; possibly the D gene is TRBD2, per 6 matching bases. Sequenced material: blood. The receptor was isolated from a woman aged 35 to 49 in good health. The nucleotide sequence is TGCGCCAGCAGCCAAGATGCAGGGAGGTTTCCAAGCTCCTACAATGAGCAGTTCTTC. Translated, this gives CASSQDAGRFPSSYNEQFF.